The 25 T cell receptor beta chains presented below share a single source sample, sequenced in a study of T cells in Graves' hyperthyroidism and ophthalmopathy. Amplification of TCR beta CDR3 regions was performed using RNA transcripts as template. The TCR CDR3 first-round RT-PCR relied on the HTBI primer set. TCRdb used MiXCR to reprocess the multiplex PCR reads, holding one entry per CDR3 protein. The repertoire consists of about 480,000 distinct CDR3 sequences, with roughly 23% occurring once and the leading ten covering around 47%. The sequencing input was blood. These receptor sequences come from a woman in her 70s with Graves' ophthalmopathy.

This clonotype has only one observation. J is TRBJ2-2 and V is TRBV11-3; D remains unclear. Germline V gives CDR1 SGHNT, CDR2 YENEEA. V lost 1 base, J lost 1 base, and 10 bases lay in between. The CDR3 covers 16 residues. The DNA of the CDR3 is TGTGCCAGCAGCTTAGGCTTCGGGTGGAACACCGGGGAGCTGTTTTTT. Translated, it gives CASSLGFGWNTGELFF.

This clonotype has a handful of counts. As DNA, the CDR3 is TGTGCCATCAATGGGATGGGGTCCACTGAAGCTTTCTTT. The encoded protein is CAINGMGSTEAFF. This chain joins TRBV10-3 and TRBJ1-1; D is undetermined. The CDR3 covers 13 residues. V lost 7 bases, J lost 4 bases, and 13 bases lay in between. Germline CDR1 and CDR2: ENHRY and SYGVKD.

The chain carries TRBV6-1 and TRBJ1-5; weak D call: TRBD1 (6 bases). The V and J ends lost 5 bases and 3 bases respectively, with 14 bases between them. CDR3 size: 15 residues. The germline V gene has CDR1 MNHNS and CDR2 SASEGT. The CDR3 here is CASSPRRDINQPQHF. The CDR3 DNA follows: TGTGCCAGCAGTCCCCGCCGGGACATCAATCAGCCCCAGCATTTT.

This clonotype has only a few counts. The rearrangement joins TRBV14 to TRBJ2-1; TRBD2 matches 7 bases. The CDR3 loop spans 14 amino acids. The V segment lost 1 base and the J segment 9 bases; nucleotides outside the gene matches: 6. Germline CDR1 SGHDN, CDR2 FVKESK. The CDR3 is CASSQGLAVFEQFF. The CDR3 coding sequence is TGTGCCAGCAGCCAAGGTCTAGCGGTATTTGAGCAGTTCTTC.

In its sample, this clonotype was seen many times. The rearrangement links TRBV12-3 or TRBV12-4 to TRBJ2-3; D uncertain. V was pared by 8 bases and J by 0 bases, with 12 bases between. There are 14 residues in the CDR3. The CDR3 is CASGTGASTDTQYF. Written as DNA, the CDR3 is TGTGCCAGCGGAACCGGAGCTAGCACAGATACGCAGTATTTT.

This clonotype was seen ten or more times. The CDR3 DNA reads as TGTGCCAGCAGCATCTCTGGGACTTACAATACGCAGTATTTT. Protein: CASSISGTYNTQYF. The genes are TRBV11-2 and TRBJ2-3; D is perhaps TRBD2 (6 bases). This CDR3 region has 14 residues. Germline CDR1 reads SGHAT; CDR2 reads FQNNGV. The V gene lost 5 bases and the J gene lost 7 bases, with 16 bases spanning the gap.

The chain carries TRBV20-1 and TRBJ2-5; D may be TRBD2 (6 bases). Germline V gives CDR1 DFQATT, CDR2 SNEGSKA (reference sequence). Trimming cost V 6 bases and J 1 base, with 18 bases left between them. The CDR3 runs to 15 residues. The DNA for the CDR3 is TGCAGTGCCGGGCAGGCCGGAGGGTTCCAAGAGACCCAGTACTTC. It encodes CSAGQAGGFQETQYF.

This clonotype was observed a handful of times. The chain employs TRBV20-1 and TRBJ1-1; perhaps TRBD1 as D (5 bases). This CDR3 region has 15 residues. The germline CDR1 and CDR2 sequences are DFQATT and SNEGSKA (reference sequence). Trimming cost V 3 bases and J 1 base, with 15 bases left between them. The CDR3 loop reads CSASGGAPQNTEAFF. DNA of the CDR3: TGCAGTGCTAGTGGTGGGGCGCCTCAGAACACTGAAGCTTTCTTT.

This clonotype came up once. One base away lies a much larger clone, so this may be a sequencing read error. The rearrangement uses TRBV7-2 and TRBJ1-5; perhaps TRBD1 as D (5 bases). The CDR3 covers 14 residues. CDR1 and CDR2 (germline): SGHTA, FQGNSA. In DNA, the CDR3 is TGTGCCAGCAGCCCGGTGGGGGGTAATCGGCCCCAGCATTTT. This translates into CASSPVGGNRPQHF.

This clonotype was counted a few times. The V and J genes are TRBV18 and TRBJ2-7; D is unresolved. CDR1 and CDR2 from the germline V gene are KGHSH and LQKENI. CDR3 length: 15 amino acids. Trimming took off 0 bases at V and 2 bases at J, with 11 bases between the two ends. The CDR3, as DNA: TGTGCCAGCTCACCACCGAGAATGCCGCCCTACGAGCAGTACTTC. Its protein is CASSPPRMPPYEQYF.

The CDR3 is CASSLGPLAGAGELFF. CDR3 bases: TGCGCCAGCAGCTTGGGACCGCTAGCGGGAGCCGGGGAGCTGTTTTTT. This chain links TRBV5-1 with TRBJ2-2, with 10 bases aligning to TRBD2. Germline trimming cut 0 bases from V and 6 bases from J; bases unmatched to any gene: 5. The CDR3 is 16 amino acids. CDR1 is SGHRS, CDR2 YFSETQ, per germline.

The V call is TRBV24-1, the J call TRBJ2-2; D is unresolved. The CDR3 loop spans 16 amino acids. V gave up 5 bases and J gave up 2 bases, with 14 bases separating them. Germline CDR1 and CDR2: KGHDR and SFDVKD. CDR3 in amino acids: CATSADGPINTGELFF. CDR3 coding DNA: TGTGCCACCAGTGCTGACGGCCCAATTAACACCGGGGAGCTGTTTTTT.

This rearrangement joins TRBV3-1 to TRBJ1-1; possibly TRBD1 for D (5 bases). Germline CDR1 reads LGHDT; CDR2 reads YNNKEL (reference sequence). This CDR3 is built from 14 residues. The V end was cut by 0 bases, the J end by 4 bases, with 9 bases between. CDR3 amino acids: CASSQDWGLTEAFF. Here the CDR3 DNA reads TGTGCCAGCAGCCAAGATTGGGGACTCACTGAAGCTTTCTTT.

Only a few counts were recorded for this clonotype. V and J are TRBV19 and TRBJ2-1, with D unclear. Trimming cost V 7 bases and J 3 bases, with 19 bases left between them. This CDR3 is built from 16 residues. Germline V gene lookup returns CDR1 LNHDA and CDR2 SQIVND (reference sequence). Written as DNA, the CDR3 is TGTGCCAGTAAACCCGGCCTAGTGTCCCTCTACAATGAGCAGTTCTTC. It is translated as CASKPGLVSLYNEQFF.

This clonotype was counted at least ten times. This chain joins TRBV2 and TRBJ1-1, with 7 bases fitting TRBD1. CDR3 length: 15 amino acids. CDR1 and CDR2 (germline): SNHLY, FYNNEI. V shed 8 bases and J 3 bases; nucleotides not matched to a gene: 12. The CDR3 reads CASPEGGPADTEAFF. The CDR3 DNA reads as TGTGCCAGCCCAGAAGGGGGCCCCGCGGACACTGAAGCTTTCTTT.

This clonotype has a count of ten or more. CDR3 in amino acids: CASSVNRPDYNEQFF. CDR3 DNA: TGTGCCAGCAGTGTGAACAGACCCGACTACAATGAGCAGTTCTTC. The chain links TRBV2 to TRBJ2-1; D remains ambiguous. Looked up from germline, CDR1 is SNHLY and CDR2 is FYNNEI. This CDR3 has 15 residues. V gave up 4 bases and J gave up 3 bases, with 13 bases separating them.

This clonotype was counted at least ten times. The rearrangement uses TRBV5-1 and TRBJ1-5; TRBD1 is a possible D gene (5 bases). The V end lost 0 bases, the J end lost 7 bases, and 11 bases lay between the germline ends. The CDR3 totals 14 residues. CDR1 and CDR2 (germline): SGHRS, YFSETQ. Here the CDR3 reads CASSLAQGGQPQHF. The CDR3 DNA sequence: TGCGCCAGCAGCTTGGCCCAGGGTGGGCAGCCCCAGCATTTT.

In DNA form, the CDR3 reads TGTGCCAGCAGCTTACAGGGGGAAAAACTGTTTTTT. This translates into CASSLQGEKLFF. The chain has TRBV7-9 and TRBJ1-4; TRBD1 is a possible D gene (6 bases). CDR3 length: 12 amino acids. Germline CDR1 is SEHNR and CDR2 is FQNEAQ (reference sequence). Trimming stripped 2 bases from V and 8 bases from J, with 6 bases between.

The sample holds a few counts of this clonotype. The chain's CDR3 is CASRQTGDEQYF. As DNA, the CDR3 is TGTGCCAGCAGACAGACAGGGGACGAGCAGTACTTC. The chain employs TRBV7-9 and TRBJ2-7, with 8 nucleotides matching TRBD1. The CDR3 contains 12 residues. Germline CDR1 SEHNR, CDR2 FQNEAQ (reference sequence). The junction had 3 bases not matched to a gene; V was cut back by 6 bases and J by 5 bases.

This clonotype was seen only a few times. V usage is TRBV4-3 and J usage is TRBJ1-1; D call uncertain. Germline V gives CDR1 LGHNA, CDR2 YSLEER. This CDR3 is built from 15 residues. V dropped 1 base and J dropped 4 bases, with 13 bases sitting between them. The CDR3, as DNA: TGCGCCAGCAGCCAAGTCCACAATGCCCCCACTGAAGCTTTCTTT. Its translation: CASSQVHNAPTEAFF.

This clonotype was seen a handful of times. This sequence joins TRBV14 and TRBJ2-1, with D unresolved. Germline V gene lookup returns CDR1 SGHDN and CDR2 FVKESK. The CDR3 totals 15 residues. V gave up 1 base and J gave up 3 bases, with 10 bases separating them. The CDR3 reads CASSQGQNLYNEQFF. CDR3 in DNA: TGTGCCAGCAGCCAAGGCCAGAACCTCTACAATGAGCAGTTCTTC.

This chain uses TRBV5-1 with TRBJ1-5; 9 bases are a match to TRBD1. Trimming took 4 bases from V and 4 from J; bases not matched to a gene: 12. This CDR3 is 17 amino acids long. The germline gives CDR1 SGHRS, CDR2 YFSETQ. CDR3 nucleotides: TGCGCCAGCAGCCCAGTCCCGGGACAGGGAACGAATCAGCCCCAGCATTTT. This codes for CASSPVPGQGTNQPQHF.

Ten or more counts support this clonotype. The V call is TRBV6-2 or TRBV6-3, the J call TRBJ2-1; 7 nucleotides agree with TRBD1. Germline V CDR1 and CDR2: MNHEY, SVGEGT. The CDR3 spans 13 residues. CDR3 protein: CASRGLTYNEQFF. As DNA, the CDR3 is TGTGCTAGTAGGGGGCTCACCTACAATGAGCAGTTCTTC.

This rearrangement joins TRBV18 to TRBJ1-1; D is ambiguous. V lost 1 base and J lost 7, with 7 bases in between. The CDR3 consists of 12 residues. From germline, CDR1 is KGHSH and CDR2 LQKENI. The DNA for the CDR3 is TGTGCCAGCTCACCACGGTCGGATGAAGCTTTCTTT. This sequence encodes CASSPRSDEAFF.

This clonotype was counted between two and nine times. The V gene is TRBV6-1, the J gene TRBJ2-7, with 8 nucleotides matching TRBD1. This CDR3 comprises 14 residues. V lost 7 bases to trimming and J lost 0 bases; unmatched junction nucleotides: 5. CDR1 is MNHNS, CDR2 SASEGT, per germline. The CDR3 region is CASTGDRSSYEQYF. As DNA, the CDR3 is TGTGCCAGCACTGGGGACAGGAGCTCCTACGAGCAGTACTTC.